This entry describes one TCR beta chain. In the study's own analysis: How many nucleated cells were present was estimated from reference gene primer amplification. TCRdb keeps only in-frame clones here, not all; method: immunoSEQ multiplex PCR. Clone size and V and J calls were adopted from that table, with D and trimming inferred from the DNA. This sample has some 95,000 clones; about 90% occur once, and the top ten carry around 4.5%. This sample is part of a study of blood T cell repertoires in COVID-19. Study-level information: Acute and convalescent COVID-19 specimens originated in the United States, Italy and Spain. T cells, B-cell-depleted T cells, or PBMCs provided the cDNA or gDNA that served as material.

Germline V gene data show CDR1 as DFQATT and CDR2 as SNEGSKA (reference sequence). Trimming shortened V by 6 bases and J by 8 bases, and 7 bases separated the two germline ends. The CDR3 is 10 residues long. The rearrangement links TRBV20-1 to TRBJ1-4, with D unresolved. This TCR came from a man between 65 and 80 years old with acute or convalescent COVID-19. Sequenced sample: peripheral blood. The DNA for the CDR3 is TGCAGTGCCGAACAAGAAAAACTGTTTTTT. Residues: CSAEQEKLFF.